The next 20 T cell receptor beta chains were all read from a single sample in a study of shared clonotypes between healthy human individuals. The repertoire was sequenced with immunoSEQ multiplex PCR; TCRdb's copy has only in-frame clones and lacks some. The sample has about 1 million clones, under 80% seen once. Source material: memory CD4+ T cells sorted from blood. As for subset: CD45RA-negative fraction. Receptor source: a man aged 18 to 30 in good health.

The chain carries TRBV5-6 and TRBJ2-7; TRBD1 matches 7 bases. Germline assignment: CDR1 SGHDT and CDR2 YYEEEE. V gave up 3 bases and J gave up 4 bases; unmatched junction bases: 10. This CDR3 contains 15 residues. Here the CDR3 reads CASSSGDSYIYEQYF. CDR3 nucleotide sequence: TGTGCCAGCAGCTCCGGGGACAGCTATATTTACGAGCAGTACTTC.

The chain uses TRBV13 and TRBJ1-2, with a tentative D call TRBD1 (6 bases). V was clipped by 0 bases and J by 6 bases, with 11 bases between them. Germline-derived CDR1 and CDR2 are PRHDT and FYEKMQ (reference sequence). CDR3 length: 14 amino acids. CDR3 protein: CASSLGRAGDGYTF. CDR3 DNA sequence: TGTGCCAGCAGCTTAGGCCGGGCAGGGGATGGCTACACCTTC.

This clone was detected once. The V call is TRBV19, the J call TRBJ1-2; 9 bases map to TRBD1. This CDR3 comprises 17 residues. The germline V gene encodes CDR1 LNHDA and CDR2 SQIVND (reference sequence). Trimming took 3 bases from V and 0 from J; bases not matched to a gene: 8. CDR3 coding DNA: TGTGCCAGTAGTATGAAGACAGGGGGAAACGCTAACTATGGCTACACCTTC. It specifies CASSMKTGGNANYGYTF.

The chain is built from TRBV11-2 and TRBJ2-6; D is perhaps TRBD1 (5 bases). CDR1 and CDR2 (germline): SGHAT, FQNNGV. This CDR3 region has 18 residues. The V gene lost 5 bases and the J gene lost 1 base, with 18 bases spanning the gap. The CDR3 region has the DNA TGTGCCAGCAGCCCTAATGGGGCTATTACATCTGGGGCCAACGTCCTGACTTTC. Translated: CASSPNGAITSGANVLTF. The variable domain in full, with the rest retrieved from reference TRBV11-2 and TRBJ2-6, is EAGVAQSPRYKIIEKRQSVAFWCNPISGHATLYWYQQILGQGPKLLIQFQNNGVVDDSQLPKDRFSAERLKGVDSTLKIQPAKLEDSAVYLCASSPNGAITSGANVLTFGAGSRLTVL.

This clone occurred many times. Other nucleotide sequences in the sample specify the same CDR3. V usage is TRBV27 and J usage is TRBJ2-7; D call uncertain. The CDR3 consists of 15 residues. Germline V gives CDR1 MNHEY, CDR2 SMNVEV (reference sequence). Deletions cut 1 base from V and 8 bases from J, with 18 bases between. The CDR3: CASSLLGRNAIKQYF. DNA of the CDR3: TGTGCCAGCAGTTTATTGGGCAGGAACGCTATCAAGCAGTACTTC.

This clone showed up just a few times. The CDR3 sequence is CASSETGLMVGTLHF. Written as DNA, the CDR3 is TGTGCCAGCAGTGAAACAGGCCTCATGGTGGGGACCCTCCACTTT. V gene TRBV25-1 combines with J gene TRBJ1-6; TRBD1 might be the D (5 bases). This CDR3 spans 15 amino acids. The germline gives CDR1 MGHDK, CDR2 SYGVNS. The V and J ends lost 2 bases and 14 bases respectively, with 19 bases between them.

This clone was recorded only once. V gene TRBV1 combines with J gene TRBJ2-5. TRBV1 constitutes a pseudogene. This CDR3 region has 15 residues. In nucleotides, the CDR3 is TGCACCAGCAGCCAAGATATAAGTACCCAAGAGACCCAGTACTTC. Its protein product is CTSSQDISTQETQYF.

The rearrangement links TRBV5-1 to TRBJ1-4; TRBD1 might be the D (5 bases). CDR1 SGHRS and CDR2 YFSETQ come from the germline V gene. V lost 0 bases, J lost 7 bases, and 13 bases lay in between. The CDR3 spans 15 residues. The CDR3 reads CASSLAVGGGEKLFF. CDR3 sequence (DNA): TGCGCCAGCAGCTTGGCCGTCGGGGGAGGTGAAAAACTGTTTTTT.

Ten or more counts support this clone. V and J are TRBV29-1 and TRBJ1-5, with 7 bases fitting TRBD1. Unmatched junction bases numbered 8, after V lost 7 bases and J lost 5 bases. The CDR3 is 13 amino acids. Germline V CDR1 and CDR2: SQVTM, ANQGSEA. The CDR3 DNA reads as TGCAGCGCGGCAGGGGGATTGGATCAGCCCCAGCATTTT. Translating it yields CSAAGGLDQPQHF. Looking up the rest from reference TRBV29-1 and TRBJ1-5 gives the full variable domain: SAVISQKPSRDICQRGTSLTIQCQVDSQVTMMFWYRQQPGQSLTLIATANQGSEATYESGFVIDKFPISRPNLTFSTLTVSNMSPEDSSIYLCSAAGGLDQPQHFGDGTRLSIL.

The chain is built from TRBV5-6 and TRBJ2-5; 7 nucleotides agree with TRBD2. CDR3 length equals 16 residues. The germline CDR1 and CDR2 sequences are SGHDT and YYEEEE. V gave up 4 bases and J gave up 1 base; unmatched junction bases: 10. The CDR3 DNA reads TGTGCCAGCAGCCCCCTCAAACTAGCGAGCCAAGAGACCCAGTACTTC. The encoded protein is CASSPLKLASQETQYF.

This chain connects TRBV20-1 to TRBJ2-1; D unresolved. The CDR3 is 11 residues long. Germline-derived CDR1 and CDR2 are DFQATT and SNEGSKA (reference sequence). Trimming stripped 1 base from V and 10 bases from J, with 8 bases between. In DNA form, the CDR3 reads TGCAGTGCTAGAGTCGTCCGAGAGCAGTTCTTC. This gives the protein CSARVVREQFF.

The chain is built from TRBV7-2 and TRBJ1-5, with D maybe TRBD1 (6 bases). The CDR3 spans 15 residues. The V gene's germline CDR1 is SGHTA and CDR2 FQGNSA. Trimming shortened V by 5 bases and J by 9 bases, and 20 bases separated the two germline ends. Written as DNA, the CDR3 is TGTGCCAGCAGCCGCGACAGGAGCCAAGGGTCGCCCCAGCATTTT. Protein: CASSRDRSQGSPQHF.

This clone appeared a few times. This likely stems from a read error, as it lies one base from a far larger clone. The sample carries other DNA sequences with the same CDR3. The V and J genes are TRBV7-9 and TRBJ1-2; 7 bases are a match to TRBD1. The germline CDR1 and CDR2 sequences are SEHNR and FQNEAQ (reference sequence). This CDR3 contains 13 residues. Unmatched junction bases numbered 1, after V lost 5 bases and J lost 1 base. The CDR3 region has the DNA TGTGCCAGCAGCCGACAGGGTAACTATGGCTACACCTTC. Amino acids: CASSRQGNYGYTF.

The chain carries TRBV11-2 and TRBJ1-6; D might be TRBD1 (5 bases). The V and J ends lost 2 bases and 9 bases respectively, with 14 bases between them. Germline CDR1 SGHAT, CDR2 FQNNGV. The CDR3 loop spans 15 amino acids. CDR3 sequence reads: CASSLRDPGSSPLHF. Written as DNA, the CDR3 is TGTGCCAGCAGCTTAAGGGACCCAGGGAGTTCACCCCTCCACTTT.

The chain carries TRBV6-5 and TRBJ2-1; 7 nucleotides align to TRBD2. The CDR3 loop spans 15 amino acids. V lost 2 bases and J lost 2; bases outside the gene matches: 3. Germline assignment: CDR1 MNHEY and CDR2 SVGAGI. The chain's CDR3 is CASSYASGAYNEQFF. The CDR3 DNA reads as TGTGCCAGCAGTTACGCTAGCGGCGCCTACAATGAGCAGTTCTTC.

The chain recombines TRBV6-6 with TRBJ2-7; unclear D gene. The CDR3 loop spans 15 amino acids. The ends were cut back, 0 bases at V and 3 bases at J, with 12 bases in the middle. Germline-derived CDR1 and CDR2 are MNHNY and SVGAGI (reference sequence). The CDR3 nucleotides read TGTGCCAGCAGTTACTCCCGTCCTGATTACTACGAGCAGTACTTC. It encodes CASSYSRPDYYEQYF.

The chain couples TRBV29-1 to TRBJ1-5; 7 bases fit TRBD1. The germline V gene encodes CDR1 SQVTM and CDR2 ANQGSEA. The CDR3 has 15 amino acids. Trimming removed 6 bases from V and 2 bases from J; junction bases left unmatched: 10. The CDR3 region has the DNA TGCAGCGTCTCCACAGGGGTAGTCGGCAATCAGCCCCAGCATTTT. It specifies CSVSTGVVGNQPQHF.

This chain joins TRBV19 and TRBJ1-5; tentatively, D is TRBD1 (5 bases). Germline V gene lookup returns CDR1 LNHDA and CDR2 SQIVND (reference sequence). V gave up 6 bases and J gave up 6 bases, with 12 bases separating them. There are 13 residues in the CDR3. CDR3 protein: CASSQGISQPQHF. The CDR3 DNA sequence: TGTGCCAGTAGCCAGGGAATTAGTCAGCCCCAGCATTTT.

The CDR3 nucleotides are TGTGCCAGCAGTGTGCAGCTCAGAATCCAAGAGACCCAGTACTTC. This codes for CASSVQLRIQETQYF. The chain is built from TRBV6-1 and TRBJ2-5; D is unresolved. Germline V lookup: CDR1 MNHNS, CDR2 SASEGT. Trimming left V 4 bases short and J 1 base short, with 13 bases between. CDR3 length: 15 residues.

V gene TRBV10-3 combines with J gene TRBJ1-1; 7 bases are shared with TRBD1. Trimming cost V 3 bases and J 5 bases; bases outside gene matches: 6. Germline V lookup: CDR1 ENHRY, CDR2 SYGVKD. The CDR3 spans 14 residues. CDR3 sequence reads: CAISDRQGRTEAFF. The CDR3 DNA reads TGTGCCATCAGTGACCGACAGGGTAGGACTGAAGCTTTCTTT.